What follows is one T cell receptor (beta chain) and its context. Its antigen is currently unknown. The data originate from a study of T cells in Graves' hyperthyroidism and ophthalmopathy. The study's findings and limits: Most thyroid clonotypes with frequency above 0.001 were detected in blood. Stable hyperthyroidism was separated from ophthalmopathy by a model based on 13 V-J features.

CDR1 is SEHNR and CDR2 is FQNEAQ in the germline V gene (reference sequence). The CDR3 is 15 amino acids. Trimming removed 5 bases from V and 8 bases from J; junction bases left unmatched: 7. There were TCR beta CDR3 regions amplified from RNA transcripts. The TCR CDR3 was amplified in a first-round RT-PCR using the HTBI primer set. Via MiXCR, TCRdb re-called the multiplex PCR reads, giving one row per CDR3 protein. Counted here are roughly 700,000 distinct CDR3 sequences, around 16% occurring once; the ten biggest clones make up roughly 15%. This receptor was identified in a man over 45 with Graves' hyperthyroidism. Sequencing was performed on blood. J is TRBJ2-4 and V is TRBV7-9; 12 nucleotides align to TRBD1. CDR3 residues: CASSPEGQGADIQYF. CDR3 in DNA: TGTGCCAGCAGCCCAGAGGGACAGGGGGCCGACATTCAGTACTTC.